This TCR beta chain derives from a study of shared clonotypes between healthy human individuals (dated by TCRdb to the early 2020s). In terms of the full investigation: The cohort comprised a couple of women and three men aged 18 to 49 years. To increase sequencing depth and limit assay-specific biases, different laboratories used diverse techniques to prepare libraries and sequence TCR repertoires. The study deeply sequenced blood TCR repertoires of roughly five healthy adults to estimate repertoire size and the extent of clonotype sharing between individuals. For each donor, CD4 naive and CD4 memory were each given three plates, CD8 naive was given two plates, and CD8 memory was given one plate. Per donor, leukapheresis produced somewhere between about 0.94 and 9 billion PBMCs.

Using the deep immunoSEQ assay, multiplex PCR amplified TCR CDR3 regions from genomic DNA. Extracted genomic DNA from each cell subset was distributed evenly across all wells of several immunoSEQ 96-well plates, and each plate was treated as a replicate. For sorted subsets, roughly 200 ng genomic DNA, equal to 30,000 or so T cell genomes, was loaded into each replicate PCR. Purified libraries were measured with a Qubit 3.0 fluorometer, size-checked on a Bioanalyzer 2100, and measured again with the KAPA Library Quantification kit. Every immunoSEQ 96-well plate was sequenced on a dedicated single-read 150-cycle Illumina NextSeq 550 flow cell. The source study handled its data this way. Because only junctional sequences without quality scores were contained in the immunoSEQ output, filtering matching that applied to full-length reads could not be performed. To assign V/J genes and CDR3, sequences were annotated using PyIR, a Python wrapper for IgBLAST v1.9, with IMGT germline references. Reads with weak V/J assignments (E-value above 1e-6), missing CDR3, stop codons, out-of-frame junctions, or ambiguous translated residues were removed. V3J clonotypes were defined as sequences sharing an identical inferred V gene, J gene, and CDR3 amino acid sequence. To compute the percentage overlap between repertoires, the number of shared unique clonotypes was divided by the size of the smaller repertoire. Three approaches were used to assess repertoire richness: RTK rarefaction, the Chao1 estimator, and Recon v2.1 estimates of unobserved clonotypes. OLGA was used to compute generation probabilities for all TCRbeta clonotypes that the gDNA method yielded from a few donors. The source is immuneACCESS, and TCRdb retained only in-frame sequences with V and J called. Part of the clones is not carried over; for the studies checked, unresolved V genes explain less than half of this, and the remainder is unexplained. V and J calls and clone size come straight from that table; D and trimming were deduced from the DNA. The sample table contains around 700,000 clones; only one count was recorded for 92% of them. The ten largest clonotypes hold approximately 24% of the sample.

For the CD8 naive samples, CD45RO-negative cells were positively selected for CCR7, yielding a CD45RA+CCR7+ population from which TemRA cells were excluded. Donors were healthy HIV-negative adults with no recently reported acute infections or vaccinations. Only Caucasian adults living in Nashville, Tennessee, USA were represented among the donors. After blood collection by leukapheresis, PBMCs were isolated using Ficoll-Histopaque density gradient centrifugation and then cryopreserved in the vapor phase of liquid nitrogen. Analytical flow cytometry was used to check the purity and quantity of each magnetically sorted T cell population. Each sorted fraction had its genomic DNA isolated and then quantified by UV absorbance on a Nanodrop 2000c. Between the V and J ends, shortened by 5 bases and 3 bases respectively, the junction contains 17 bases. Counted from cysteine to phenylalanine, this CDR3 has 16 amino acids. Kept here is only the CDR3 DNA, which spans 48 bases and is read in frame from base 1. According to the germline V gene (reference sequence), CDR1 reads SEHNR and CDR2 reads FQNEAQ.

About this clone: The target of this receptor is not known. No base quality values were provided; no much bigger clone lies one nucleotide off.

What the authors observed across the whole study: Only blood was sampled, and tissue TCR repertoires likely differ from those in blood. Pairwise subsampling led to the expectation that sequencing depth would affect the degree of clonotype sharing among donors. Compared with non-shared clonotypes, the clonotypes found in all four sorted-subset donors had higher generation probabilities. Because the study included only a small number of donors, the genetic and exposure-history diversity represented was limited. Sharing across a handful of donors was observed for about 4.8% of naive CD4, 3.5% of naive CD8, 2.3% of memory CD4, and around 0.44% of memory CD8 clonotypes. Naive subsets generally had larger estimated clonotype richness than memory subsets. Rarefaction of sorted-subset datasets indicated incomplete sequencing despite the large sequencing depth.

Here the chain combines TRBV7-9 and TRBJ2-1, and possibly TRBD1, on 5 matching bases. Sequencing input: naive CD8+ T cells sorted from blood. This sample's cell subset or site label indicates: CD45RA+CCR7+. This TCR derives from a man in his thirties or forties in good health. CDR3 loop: CASSPRDTPLYNEQFF. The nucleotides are TGTGCCAGCAGCCCCAGGGATACCCCCCTCTACAATGAGCAGTTCTTC.